This T cell receptor beta chain was identified during a study of cytomegalovirus exposure and HLA in healthy donors (dated 2017 in TCRdb). For the wider study: An earlier analysis of roughly 500 of the donors reported more than 250 Gb of sequence data and some 100 million unique TCR beta sequences from 150 million to 200 million T cells. To predict cytomegalovirus infection status, the study combined high-throughput TCR immunosequencing, statistical association of individual TCRs with disease status, and machine learning. Using immunosequencing, the study profiled T cell repertoires from 500 to 800 subjects and related those repertoires to cytomegalovirus serostatus. Typing coverage varied by locus: roughly 629-630 donors for A, B, C, DRB1 and DQB1; roughly 500 for DQA1; more than 600 for DPA1; some 470 for DPB1. On average, over 200,000 unique TCR beta nucleotide sequences were sequenced per donor among 398 genotyped donors of the cohort, with about 19% of those sequences being non-productive. An early release that covered 640 HLA-typed donors contained about 300 gigabases of sequencing data and 80 million or so unique TCR sequences. Of the roughly 430 genotyped donors, about 80% fell in the genetic ancestry cluster associated with self-reported Caucasian donors. A later genetic analysis used genome-wide SNP genotypes for about 55% of the 666 donors, treating that subset as a discovery cohort. About 5 DR-DQ haplotypes were handled as single units for association and clustering, since linkage in the cohort was strong. Every discovery cohort repertoire had been produced on one sequencing platform. Both class I and class II loci were covered by HLA typing, at four-digit resolution. The study aimed to test whether cataloging public T cell receptors could reveal signatures of past pathogen exposure. Rather than using new phenotypic data, the later analysis identified candidate immune exposures from TCR beta sequences and from how often those sequences occurred across donors. Besides the first cohort of more than 650 subjects, a separate validation cohort made up of 90 to 150 different subjects was used. In an earlier analysis of roughly 600 of the donors, high-throughput TCR beta sequencing was used to judge whether each TCR beta V gene segment behaved as functional or pseudogenic. In a later analysis, previously published TCR beta repertoires from some 640 donors were re-analyzed and high-resolution HLA genotyping was added so that TCR occurrence patterns could be studied. Alongside the repertoire data, information on donor age, sex, ethnicity and CMV serostatus was compiled.

This clone occurred once. What this receptor recognizes is not known. Per-base quality was not reported, and no clone a single base away is much larger than it. Within the sample, other DNA sequences also encode this same CDR3. Study-wide conclusions, independent of this receptor: Because counts were too low, approximately 18 rarely observed V segments, including chromosome 9 orphons, were excluded from the earlier analysis of 587 of the donors. In a later analysis, most CMV-associated TCR beta chains were found to appear HLA-restricted, with HLA associations seemingly driven largely by CMV exposure. A later analysis found that TCR association rates varied across HLA loci, with DRB1 alleles showing the most associated TCRs and HLA-C alleles the fewest. A total of 150 to 200 TCR beta chains were listed by the study as associated with cytomegalovirus. Several of the top co-occurrence clusters appeared to be linked to parvovirus B19, influenza, CMV and Epstein-Barr virus, according to a later analysis. In an earlier analysis of about 550 of the donors, most TCR beta V segments were observed in productive rearrangements about 87% or about 30% of the time, broadly matching IMGT annotations. The authors suggested that the approach could potentially be extended to other disease states and immunological phenotypes. A later analysis found that HLA-associated TCR beta chains were more clonally expanded and had lower generation probabilities than equally common non-associated chains. The cohort was sequenced for TCR beta chains only, and without alpha or paired-chain data the features that could be detected were limited. Because HLA typing was missing for some donors at each locus, association tests included only the typed subset. Cytomegalovirus status was reported to be diagnosed by the classifier with high specificity and sensitivity in both the original and validation cohorts. A cluster of highly shared sequence variants was judged likely to be a technical artifact of the sequencing pipeline. Sequencing depth was assumed to be roughly uniform across donors in the presence/absence analyses, though that assumption may not hold. Strong co-occurrence of HLA alleles, especially DR and DQ, made assigning TCR associations to individual alleles difficult. While some public TCRs were present in many individuals, most TCR sequences turned up only very rarely across donors. In a later genetic analysis, a missense DCLRE1C variant was associated with V-gene and J-gene trimming of TCR beta chains, and the association was replicated in an independent cohort. Specific HLA alleles were associated with roughly 17,000 TCR beta sequences at a false discovery rate of 0.05 in a later analysis. A later genetic analysis reported fewer N-insertions in productive TCRs among donors in an Asian-associated ancestry cluster than the roughly 620-donor mean. Some IMGT-functional V segments, including TRBV6-2 and TRBV6-3, could not be distinguished by the 87-base-pair reads and were therefore excluded. A few of the identified cytomegalovirus-associated TCR beta chains were confirmed in vitro to be specific for cytomegalovirus antigens. A further reported finding was that TCR beta sequences accurately predicted the HLA-A and HLA-B alleles for most subjects in the first cohort. For the cohort, immune exposure information was limited to CMV serostatus. Linkage disequilibrium might explain the correlated functional status among segregating V segments, but an unknown experimental factor could not be excluded.

The cohort comprised hundreds of healthy bone marrow donors. At the time of sampling, every cohort member was nominally healthy, though immune exposures that went unrecorded were likely present. The donor was CMV seronegative and belonged to the group of approximately 320 seronegative cohort members. A peripheral blood sample was collected from each donor, and TCR beta sequencing was performed on peripheral blood mononuclear cells. The Qiagen DNeasy Blood Extraction Kit was used to extract genomic DNA from the blood cell samples. Receptor amplification or capture employed the immunoSEQ multiplex PCR assay. For the multiplex PCR, a mixture combining 60 forward primers for TCR Vbeta segments and 13 reverse primers for TCR Jbeta segments was used. A multiplex PCR assay on genomic DNA amplified the CDR3 region of rearranged TCR beta genes. The amplified TCR beta libraries were sequenced on the Illumina HiSeq System as 87-base-pair reads. The original methods were these. A later analysis tallied around 82 million unique TCR beta chains across the 650 to 750 repertoires, and about 12 million of those chains were shared by two or more donors. Raw reads were error-corrected and collapsed into unique sequences by a nearest-neighbor algorithm in which closely related sequences were merged to remove PCR and sequencing errors. CDR3 sequences were aligned to IMGT reference sequences to assign V, D and J gene segments. For a sequence to be retained, at least a six-nucleotide match to both a V gene segment and a J gene segment was required. Rearrangements were called productive when the CDR3 lacked stop codons and stayed in frame with V and J; all others were non-productive. CDR3 was defined according to IMGT convention as the region running from the second conserved V-encoded cysteine to the conserved J-encoded phenylalanine. The earlier analysis of 500 to 650 of the donors excluded any sequence lacking an unambiguous match to a single V gene segment. In an earlier analysis of 587 of the donors, a V segment was called functional when productive rearrangements were above 56.7%, and segregating when the standard deviation between donors exceeded 5%. A statistical classification framework was built for diagnosing cytomegalovirus status from the catalog of TCR beta chain sequences. In a later analysis, V and J genes were assigned by comparing TCR nucleotide sequences against IMGT/GENE-DB human TR gene sequences. The TCRdist pipeline was used in a later analysis to assign CDR3 sequences and most-parsimonious VDJ recombination scenarios. In a later analysis, each TCR beta chain was defined by its CDR3 amino acid sequence together with its V-gene family, and reads without a unique V-gene family were excluded. As a way to deal with suspected cross-contamination and a sequencing artifact, a later analysis dropped 450 to 600 nucleotide sequences that were highly shared and had low generation probability. In a later analysis, a clonal expansion index for each public chain was calculated from normalized within-repertoire ranks of inferred template counts. In a later analysis, generation probabilities were computed with a VDJ recombination model fitted to out-of-frame rearrangements, and the resulting probabilities were checked against IGoR. In a later analysis, hypergeometric tests were used to score TCR-TCR, TCR-HLA and TCR-CMV co-occurrence, with a repertoire-size bias correction applied to TCR pairs. False discovery rates were estimated in a later analysis by permuting HLA or CMV assignments 20 times. In a later analysis, co-occurring TCRs were grouped with DBSCAN, and TCRdist sequence similarity was added when clustering was performed within HLA-allele-positive subsets. Co-occurrence clustering excluded repertoires with fewer than 30,000 or more than 120,000 public chains, plus five with anomalous nucleotide sharing. The immuneACCESS repertoire file appears here via TCRdb, limited to in-frame rearrangements. These files lack a portion of the clones; in checked studies, under half of the deficit traces to unresolved V genes, and the cause of the others is not known. Clone size and the V and J calls come from that table; the DNA yielded D and trimming. Within this sample are about 120,000 clones, with approximately 80% of them counted one time only. Around 1.5% of the sample goes to the ten largest clones.

The germline V gene encodes CDR1 KGHSH and CDR2 LQKENI. The V end loses 1 base and the J end loses 5 bases, and a stretch of 8 bases separates them. The CDR3 spans 13 residues, from the cysteine through the phenylalanine. The kept DNA is CDR3 alone, 39 bases in frame from the first base. This clonotype was sampled from a woman between 18 and 29 years old in good health and CMV-seronegative. The V and J genes are TRBV18 and TRBJ2-5, with a tentative D gene TRBD1 over 6 matching bases. Sequenced input: PBMCs. The CDR3 has the sequence CASSPRQGETQYF. The DNA reads as follows: TGTGCCAGCTCACCACGGCAGGGGGAGACCCAGTACTTC.